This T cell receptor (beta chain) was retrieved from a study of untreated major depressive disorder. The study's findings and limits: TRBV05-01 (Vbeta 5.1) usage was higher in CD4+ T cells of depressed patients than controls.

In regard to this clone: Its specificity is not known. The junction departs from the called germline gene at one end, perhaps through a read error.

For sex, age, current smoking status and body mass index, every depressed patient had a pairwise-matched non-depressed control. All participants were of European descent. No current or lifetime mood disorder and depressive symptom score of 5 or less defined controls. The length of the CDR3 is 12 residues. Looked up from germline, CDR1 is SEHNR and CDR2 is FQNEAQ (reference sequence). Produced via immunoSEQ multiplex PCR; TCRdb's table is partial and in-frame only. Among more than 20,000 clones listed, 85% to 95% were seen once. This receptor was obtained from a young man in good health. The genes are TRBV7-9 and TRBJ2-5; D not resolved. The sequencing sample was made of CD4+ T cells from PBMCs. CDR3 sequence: CASTLGVETQYF. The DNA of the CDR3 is TGTGCCAGCACCTTAGGAGTTGAGACCCAGTACTTC. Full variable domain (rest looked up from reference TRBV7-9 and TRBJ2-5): DTGVSQNPRHKITKRGQNVTFRCDPISEHNRLYWYRQTLGQGPEFLTYFQNEAQLEKSRLLSDRFSAERPKGSFSTLEIQRTEQGDSAMYLCASTLGVETQYFGPGTRLLVL.